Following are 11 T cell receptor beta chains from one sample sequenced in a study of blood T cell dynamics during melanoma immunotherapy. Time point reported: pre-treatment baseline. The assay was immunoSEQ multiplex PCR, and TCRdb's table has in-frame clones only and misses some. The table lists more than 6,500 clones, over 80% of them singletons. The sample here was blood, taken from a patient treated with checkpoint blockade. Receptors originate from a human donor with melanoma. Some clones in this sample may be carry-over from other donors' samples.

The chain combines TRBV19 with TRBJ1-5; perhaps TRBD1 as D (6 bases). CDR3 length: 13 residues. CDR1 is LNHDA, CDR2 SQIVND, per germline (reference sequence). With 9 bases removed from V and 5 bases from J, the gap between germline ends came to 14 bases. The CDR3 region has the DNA TGTGCCAGCAGCTTGGCAGGGGATCAGCCCCAGCATTTT. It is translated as CASSLAGDQPQHF. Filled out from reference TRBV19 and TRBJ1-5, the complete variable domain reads DGGITQSPKYLFRKEGQNVTLSCEQNLNHDAMYWYRQDPGQGLRLIYYSQIVNDFQKGDIAEGYSVSREKKESFPLTVTSAQKNPTAFYLCASSLAGDQPQHFGDGTRLSIL.

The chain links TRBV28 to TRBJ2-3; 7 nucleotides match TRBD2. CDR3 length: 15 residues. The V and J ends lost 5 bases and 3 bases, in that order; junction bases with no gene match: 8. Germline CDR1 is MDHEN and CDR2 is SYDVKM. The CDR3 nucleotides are TGTGCCAGCAGTCCCCCGTGGGGAGGGACAGATACGCAGTATTTT. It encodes CASSPPWGGTDTQYF.

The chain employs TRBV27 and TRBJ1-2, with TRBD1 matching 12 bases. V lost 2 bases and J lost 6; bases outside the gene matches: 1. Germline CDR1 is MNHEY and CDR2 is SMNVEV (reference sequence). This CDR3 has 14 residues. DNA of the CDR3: TGTGCCAGCAGTTTAGGGACAGGGGGCCATGGCTACACCTTC. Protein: CASSLGTGGHGYTF.

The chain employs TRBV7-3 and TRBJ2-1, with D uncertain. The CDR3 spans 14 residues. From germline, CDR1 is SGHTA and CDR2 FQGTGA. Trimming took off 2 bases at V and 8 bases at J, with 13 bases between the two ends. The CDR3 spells CASSLEQSEDEQFF. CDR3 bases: TGTGCCAGCAGCTTAGAGCAAAGCGAAGATGAGCAGTTCTTC.

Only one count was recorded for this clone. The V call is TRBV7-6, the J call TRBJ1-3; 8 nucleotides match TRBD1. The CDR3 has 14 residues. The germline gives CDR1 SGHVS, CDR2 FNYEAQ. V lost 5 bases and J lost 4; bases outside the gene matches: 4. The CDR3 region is CASSVQGAGNTIYF. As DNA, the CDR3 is TGTGCCAGCAGCGTCCAGGGGGCAGGAAACACCATATATTTT.

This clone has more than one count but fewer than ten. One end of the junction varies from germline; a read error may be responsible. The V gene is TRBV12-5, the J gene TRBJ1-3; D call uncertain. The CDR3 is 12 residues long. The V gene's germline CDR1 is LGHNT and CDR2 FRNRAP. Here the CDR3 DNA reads TGTGCTAGTGGTTTGGTACGGCCAGCCGTTGATTTT. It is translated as CASGLVRPAVDF. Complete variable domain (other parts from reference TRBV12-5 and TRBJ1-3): DARVTQTPRHKVTEMGQEVTMRCQPILGHNTVFWYRQTMMQGLELLAYFRNRAPLDDSGMPKDRFSAEMPDATLATLKIQPSEPRDSAVYFCASGLVRPAVDFGEGSWLTVV.

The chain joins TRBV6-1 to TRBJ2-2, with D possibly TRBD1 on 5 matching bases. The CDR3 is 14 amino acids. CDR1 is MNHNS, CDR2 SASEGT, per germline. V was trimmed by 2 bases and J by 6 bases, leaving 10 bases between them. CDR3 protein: CASSELQGPGELFF. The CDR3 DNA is TGTGCCAGCAGTGAACTTCAGGGCCCCGGGGAGCTGTTTTTT.

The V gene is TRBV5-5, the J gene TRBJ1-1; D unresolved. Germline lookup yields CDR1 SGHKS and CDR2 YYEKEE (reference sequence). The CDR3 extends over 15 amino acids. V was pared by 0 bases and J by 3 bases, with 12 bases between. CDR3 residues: CASSLAPGGHTEAFF. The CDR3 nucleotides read TGTGCCAGCAGCTTGGCACCAGGTGGGCACACTGAAGCTTTCTTT.

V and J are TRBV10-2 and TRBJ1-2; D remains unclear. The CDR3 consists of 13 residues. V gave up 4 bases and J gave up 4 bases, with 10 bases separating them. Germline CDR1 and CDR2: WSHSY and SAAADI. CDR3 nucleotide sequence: TGCGCCAGCAGTGGTCAACGGGGCTATGGCTACACCTTC. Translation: CASSGQRGYGYTF.

CDR3 nucleotide sequence: TGTGCCAGCAGTGAATTGGCTAGCGGGGGGATAGAGACCCAGTACTTC. This sequence encodes CASSELASGGIETQYF. The chain links TRBV6-1 to TRBJ2-5; 11 bases are a match to TRBD2. V dropped 2 bases and J dropped 4; count of bases not matched to a gene: 6. Germline CDR1 MNHNS, CDR2 SASEGT. This CDR3 spans 16 amino acids.

CDR3 residues: CASSKESGSTYF. The DNA of the CDR3 is TGTGCCAGCAGCAAAGAAAGCGGCTCGACCTACTTC. The genes are TRBV21-1 and TRBJ2-4; TRBD2 is the table's D call and was not checked against the DNA. TRBV21-1 is a pseudogene segment. The CDR3 totals 12 residues.